Sequencing of this T cell receptor (beta chain) was carried out in a study of OX40 agonist ivuxolimab in advanced cancers. About the research overall: The study reported partial responses in three patients: one hepatocellular carcinoma, two cutaneous melanoma. Findings and limits, study-wide: Circulating CD4+ and CD8+ T cells showed clonal expansion by week 6 at 0.1 to 3.0 mg/kg.

Note on this clone: Its target is unknown.

Trimming left V 5 bases short and J 4 bases short, with 9 bases between. The CDR3 contains 12 residues. Per the germline V gene, CDR1 is SEHNR and CDR2 is FQNEAQ (reference sequence). This table comes from immunoSEQ multiplex PCR, and its TCRdb copy is limited to in-frame clones, with some not included. The data show 77,000 or so clones, with around nine tenths seen just once and under 0.9% held by the top ten. The chain combines TRBV7-9 with TRBJ2-7, with D perhaps matching TRBD1 (6 bases). Sample: CD4+ or CD8+ T cells sorted from blood, taken in a trial of the OX40 agonist ivuxolimab. The sequence derives from an adult with an advanced solid tumor such as melanoma, head and neck, liver or kidney cancer. The CDR3 reads CASSHTGYEQYF. Written as DNA, the CDR3 is TGTGCCAGCAGCCATACAGGGTACGAGCAGTACTTC. The full variable domain, completed using reference TRBV7-9 and TRBJ2-7, is DTGVSQNPRHKITKRGQNVTFRCDPISEHNRLYWYRQTLGQGPEFLTYFQNEAQLEKSRLLSDRFSAERPKGSFSTLEIQRTEQGDSAMYLCASSHTGYEQYFGPGTRLTVT.